This TCR beta chain was identified in a study of blood T cell repertoires in COVID-19. As for the study in general: The samples span acute and convalescent COVID-19 from the United States, Italy and Spain. In each case, the material was cDNA or gDNA derived from T cells, B-cell-depleted T cells, or PBMCs.

The germline V gene encodes CDR1 SGHDN and CDR2 FVKESK. The CDR3 spans 13 residues. With V trimmed by 3 bases and J by 5 bases, 2 bases remained unmatched. How the authors handled the data: Estimation of nucleated cell counts relied on the amplification of reference gene primers. Sequenced by immunoSEQ multiplex PCR; TCRdb stores in-frame clones only, minus some. V, J and clone size are taken as reported in that table, and D and trimming were inferred from the DNA itself. This repertoire shows over 95,000 clones, roughly 90% found once; its top ten account for about 19%. Sequenced material: peripheral blood. The genes are TRBV14 and TRBJ1-1, with 8 bases lining up with TRBD1. This TCR came from a human donor with acute or convalescent COVID-19. The donor label of this sample is uncertain. The CDR3 loop reads CASSHRGLTEAFF. The CDR3 DNA is TGTGCCAGCAGCCACAGGGGGCTAACTGAAGCTTTCTTT.